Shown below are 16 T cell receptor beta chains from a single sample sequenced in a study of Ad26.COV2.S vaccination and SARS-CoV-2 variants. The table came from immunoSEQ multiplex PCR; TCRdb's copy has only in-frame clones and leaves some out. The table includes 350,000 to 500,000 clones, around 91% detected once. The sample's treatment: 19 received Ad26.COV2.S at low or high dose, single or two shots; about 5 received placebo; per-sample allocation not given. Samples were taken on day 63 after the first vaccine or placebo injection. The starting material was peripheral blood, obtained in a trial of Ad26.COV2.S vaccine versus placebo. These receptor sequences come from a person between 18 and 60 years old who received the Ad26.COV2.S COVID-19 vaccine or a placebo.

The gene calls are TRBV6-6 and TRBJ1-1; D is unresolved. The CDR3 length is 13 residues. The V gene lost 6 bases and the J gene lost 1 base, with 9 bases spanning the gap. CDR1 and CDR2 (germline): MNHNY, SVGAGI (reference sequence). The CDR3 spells CASSSVRNTEAFF. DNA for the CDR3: TGTGCCAGCAGCTCCGTCCGGAACACTGAAGCTTTCTTT.

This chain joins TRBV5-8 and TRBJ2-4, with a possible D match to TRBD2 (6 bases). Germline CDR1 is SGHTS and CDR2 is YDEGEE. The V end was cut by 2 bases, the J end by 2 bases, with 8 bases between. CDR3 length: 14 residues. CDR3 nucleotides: TGTGCCAGCAGCTTCGGGGGAACCAAAAACATTCAGTACTTC. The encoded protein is CASSFGGTKNIQYF.

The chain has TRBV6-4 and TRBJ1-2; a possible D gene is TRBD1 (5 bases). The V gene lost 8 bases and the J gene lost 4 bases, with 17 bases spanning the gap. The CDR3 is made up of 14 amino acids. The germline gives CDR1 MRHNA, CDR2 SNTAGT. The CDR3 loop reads CASGAGEGLYGYTF. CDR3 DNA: TGTGCCAGCGGGGCAGGAGAGGGGCTCTATGGCTACACCTTC.

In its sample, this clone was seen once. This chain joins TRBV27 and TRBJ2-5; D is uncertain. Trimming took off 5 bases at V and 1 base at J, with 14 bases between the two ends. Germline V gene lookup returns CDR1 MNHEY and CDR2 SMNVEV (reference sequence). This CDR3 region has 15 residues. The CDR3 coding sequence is TGTGCCAGCAGTGTGGGCACTGGCATCCAAGAGACCCAGTACTTC. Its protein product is CASSVGTGIQETQYF.

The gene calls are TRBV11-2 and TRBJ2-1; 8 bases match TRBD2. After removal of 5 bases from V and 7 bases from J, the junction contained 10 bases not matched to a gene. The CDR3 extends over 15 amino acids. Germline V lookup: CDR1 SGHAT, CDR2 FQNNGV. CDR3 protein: CASSQWREDTNEQFF. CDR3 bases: TGTGCCAGCAGCCAATGGCGGGAGGATACGAATGAGCAGTTCTTC. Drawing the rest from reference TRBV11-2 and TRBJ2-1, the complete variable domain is EAGVAQSPRYKIIEKRQSVAFWCNPISGHATLYWYQQILGQGPKLLIQFQNNGVVDDSQLPKDRFSAERLKGVDSTLKIQPAKLEDSAVYLCASSQWREDTNEQFFGPGTRLTVL.

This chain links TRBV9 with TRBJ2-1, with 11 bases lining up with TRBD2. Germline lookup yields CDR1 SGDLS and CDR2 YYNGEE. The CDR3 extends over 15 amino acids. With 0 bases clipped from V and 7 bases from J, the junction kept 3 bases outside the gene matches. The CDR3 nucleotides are TGTGCCAGCAGCGTAGTAGCGGGAGGGGATAATGAGCAGTTCTTC. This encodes CASSVVAGGDNEQFF.

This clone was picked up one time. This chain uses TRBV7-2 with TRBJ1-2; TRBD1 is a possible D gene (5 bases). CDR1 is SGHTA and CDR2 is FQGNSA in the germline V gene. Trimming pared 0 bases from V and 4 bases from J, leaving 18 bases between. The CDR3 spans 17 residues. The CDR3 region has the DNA TGTGCCAGCAGCTTAGCACCACAAACGGGACTGATCTATGGCTACACCTTC. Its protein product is CASSLAPQTGLIYGYTF.

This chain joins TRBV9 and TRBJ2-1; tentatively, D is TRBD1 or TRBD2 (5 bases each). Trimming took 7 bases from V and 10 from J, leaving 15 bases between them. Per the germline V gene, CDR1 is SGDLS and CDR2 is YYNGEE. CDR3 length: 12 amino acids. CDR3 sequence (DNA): TGTGCCAGCCGGGGACGGGCATCGGAGCAGTTCTTC. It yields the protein CASRGRASEQFF.

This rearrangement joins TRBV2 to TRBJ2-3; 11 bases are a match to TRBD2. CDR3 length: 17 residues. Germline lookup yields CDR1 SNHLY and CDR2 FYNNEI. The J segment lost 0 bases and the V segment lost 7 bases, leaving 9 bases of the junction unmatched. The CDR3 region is CASKIGRTSGSTDTQYF. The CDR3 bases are TGTGCCAGCAAAATAGGAAGGACTAGCGGGAGCACAGATACGCAGTATTTT.

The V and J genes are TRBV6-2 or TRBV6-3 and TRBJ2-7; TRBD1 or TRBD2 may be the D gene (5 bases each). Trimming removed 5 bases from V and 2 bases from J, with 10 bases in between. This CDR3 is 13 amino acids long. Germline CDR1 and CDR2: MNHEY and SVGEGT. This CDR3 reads CASSRQTTYEQYF. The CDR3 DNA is TGTGCCAGCAGTCGACAGACTACCTACGAGCAGTACTTC.

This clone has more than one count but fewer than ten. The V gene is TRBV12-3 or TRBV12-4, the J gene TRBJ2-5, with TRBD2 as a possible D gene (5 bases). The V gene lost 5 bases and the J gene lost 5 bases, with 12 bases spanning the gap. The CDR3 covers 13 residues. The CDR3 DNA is TGTGCCAGCAGTACGACAAGAGGGGAGACCCAGTACTTC. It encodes CASSTTRGETQYF.

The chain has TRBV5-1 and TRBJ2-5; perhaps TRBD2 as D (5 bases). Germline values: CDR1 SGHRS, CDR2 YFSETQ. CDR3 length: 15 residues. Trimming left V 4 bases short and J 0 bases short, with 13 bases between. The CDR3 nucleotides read TGCGCCAGCAGCAGGAGGTTAGGTAACCAAGAGACCCAGTACTTC. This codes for CASSRRLGNQETQYF.

The CDR3 loop is CASSLARTSYEQYF. The CDR3 DNA is TGTGCCAGCAGCTTAGCGCGGACCTCCTACGAGCAGTACTTC. This chain connects TRBV7-9 to TRBJ2-7; D uncertain. The germline V gene has CDR1 SEHNR and CDR2 FQNEAQ (reference sequence). CDR3 length equals 14 residues. The V end lost 0 bases, the J end lost 0 bases, and 6 bases lay between the germline ends. The full variable domain, its missing parts supplied by reference TRBV7-9 and TRBJ2-7, is DTGVSQNPRHKITKRGQNVTFRCDPISEHNRLYWYRQTLGQGPEFLTYFQNEAQLEKSRLLSDRFSAERPKGSFSTLEIQRTEQGDSAMYLCASSLARTSYEQYFGPGTRLTVT.

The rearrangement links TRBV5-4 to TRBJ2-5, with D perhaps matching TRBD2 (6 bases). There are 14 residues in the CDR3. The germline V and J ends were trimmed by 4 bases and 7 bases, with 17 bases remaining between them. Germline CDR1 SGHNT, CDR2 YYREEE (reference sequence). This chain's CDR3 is CASSRGLQGGTQYF. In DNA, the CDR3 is TGTGCCAGCAGCCGGGGACTTCAAGGAGGGACCCAGTACTTC.

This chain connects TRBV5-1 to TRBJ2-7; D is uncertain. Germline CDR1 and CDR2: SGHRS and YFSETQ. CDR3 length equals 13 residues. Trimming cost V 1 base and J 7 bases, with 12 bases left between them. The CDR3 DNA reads TGCGCCAGCAGCTTGATGCAACTGGGGGAGCAGTACTTC. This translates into CASSLMQLGEQYF. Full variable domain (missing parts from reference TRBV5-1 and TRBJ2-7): KAGVTQTPRYLIKTRGQQVTLSCSPISGHRSVSWYQQTPGQGLQFLFEYFSETQRNKGNFPGRFSGRQFSNSRSEMNVSTLELGDSALYLCASSLMQLGEQYFGPGTRLTVT.

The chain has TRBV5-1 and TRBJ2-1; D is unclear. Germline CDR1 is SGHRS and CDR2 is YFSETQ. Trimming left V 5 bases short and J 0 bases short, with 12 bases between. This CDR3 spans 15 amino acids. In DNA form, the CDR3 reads TGCGCCAGCAGTACTAACGGAAACTCCTACAATGAGCAGTTCTTC. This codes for CASSTNGNSYNEQFF.